What follows is one T cell receptor beta chain and its context. The CDR3 loop spans 14 amino acids. Trimming removed 4 bases at V and 3 bases at J, with 13 bases between. The germline CDR1 and CDR2 sequences are MNHEY and SMNVEV (reference sequence). The source of the sample is a study of glioma-infiltrating T cells after dendritic cell vaccination. As for the study in general: Monocyte-derived dendritic cells, cultured less than 8 days with IL-4 and GM-CSF, were pulsed with autologous tumor lysate.

PBMC sampling occurred before vaccination, two weeks after the third dose, and at progression. Primers: 60 V beta forward and 13 J beta reverse. Assay: immunoSEQ multiplex PCR; the TCRdb copy retains only in-frame clones and omits some. The repertoire has about 64,000 clones, around four fifths of them found once; the top ten carry 9.2%. The TCR was taken from a human donor with glioblastoma. The genes are TRBV27 and TRBJ2-7, with TRBD1 as a possible D gene (6 bases). The sample here was blood, taken before dendritic cell vaccination. The CDR3 protein is CASSSSGTYYEQYF. The CDR3 nucleotides are TGTGCCAGCAGTTCCTCCGGGACATACTACGAGCAGTACTTC.